This T cell receptor beta chain was captured by sequencing in a study of cytomegalovirus exposure and HLA in healthy donors. Study-wide findings and caveats: Analysis was carried out at a later point, and it linked a missense DCLRE1C variant to TCR beta V- and J-gene trimming.

A note on this clone: Its antigen is still unknown.

Primers: 60 Vbeta forward and 13 Jbeta reverse. As processed by the authors: A later analysis tallied approximately 87 million unique TCR beta chains, roughly 11 million of them shared. Profiling relied on immunoSEQ multiplex PCR, and the TCRdb table lists in-frame clones only, not all of them. Clonal size and the V and J genes are those of that table, whereas D and trimming came from the DNA. Its table lists over 70,000 clones. The clonotype originates from a middle-aged woman in good health and CMV-seropositive. The sequenced sample consisted of PBMCs.

The CDR3 nucleotides read TGTGCCAGCAGTGAATTGGGGGCGCTTAGGTCCCAGCATTTT. Residues: CASSELGALRSQHF. The chain has TRBV2 and TRBJ1-5; D possibly corresponds to TRBD1 (6 bases). The V and J ends lost 2 bases and 11 bases respectively, with 16 bases between them. This CDR3 has 14 amino acids. Per the germline V gene, CDR1 is SNHLY and CDR2 is FYNNEI.